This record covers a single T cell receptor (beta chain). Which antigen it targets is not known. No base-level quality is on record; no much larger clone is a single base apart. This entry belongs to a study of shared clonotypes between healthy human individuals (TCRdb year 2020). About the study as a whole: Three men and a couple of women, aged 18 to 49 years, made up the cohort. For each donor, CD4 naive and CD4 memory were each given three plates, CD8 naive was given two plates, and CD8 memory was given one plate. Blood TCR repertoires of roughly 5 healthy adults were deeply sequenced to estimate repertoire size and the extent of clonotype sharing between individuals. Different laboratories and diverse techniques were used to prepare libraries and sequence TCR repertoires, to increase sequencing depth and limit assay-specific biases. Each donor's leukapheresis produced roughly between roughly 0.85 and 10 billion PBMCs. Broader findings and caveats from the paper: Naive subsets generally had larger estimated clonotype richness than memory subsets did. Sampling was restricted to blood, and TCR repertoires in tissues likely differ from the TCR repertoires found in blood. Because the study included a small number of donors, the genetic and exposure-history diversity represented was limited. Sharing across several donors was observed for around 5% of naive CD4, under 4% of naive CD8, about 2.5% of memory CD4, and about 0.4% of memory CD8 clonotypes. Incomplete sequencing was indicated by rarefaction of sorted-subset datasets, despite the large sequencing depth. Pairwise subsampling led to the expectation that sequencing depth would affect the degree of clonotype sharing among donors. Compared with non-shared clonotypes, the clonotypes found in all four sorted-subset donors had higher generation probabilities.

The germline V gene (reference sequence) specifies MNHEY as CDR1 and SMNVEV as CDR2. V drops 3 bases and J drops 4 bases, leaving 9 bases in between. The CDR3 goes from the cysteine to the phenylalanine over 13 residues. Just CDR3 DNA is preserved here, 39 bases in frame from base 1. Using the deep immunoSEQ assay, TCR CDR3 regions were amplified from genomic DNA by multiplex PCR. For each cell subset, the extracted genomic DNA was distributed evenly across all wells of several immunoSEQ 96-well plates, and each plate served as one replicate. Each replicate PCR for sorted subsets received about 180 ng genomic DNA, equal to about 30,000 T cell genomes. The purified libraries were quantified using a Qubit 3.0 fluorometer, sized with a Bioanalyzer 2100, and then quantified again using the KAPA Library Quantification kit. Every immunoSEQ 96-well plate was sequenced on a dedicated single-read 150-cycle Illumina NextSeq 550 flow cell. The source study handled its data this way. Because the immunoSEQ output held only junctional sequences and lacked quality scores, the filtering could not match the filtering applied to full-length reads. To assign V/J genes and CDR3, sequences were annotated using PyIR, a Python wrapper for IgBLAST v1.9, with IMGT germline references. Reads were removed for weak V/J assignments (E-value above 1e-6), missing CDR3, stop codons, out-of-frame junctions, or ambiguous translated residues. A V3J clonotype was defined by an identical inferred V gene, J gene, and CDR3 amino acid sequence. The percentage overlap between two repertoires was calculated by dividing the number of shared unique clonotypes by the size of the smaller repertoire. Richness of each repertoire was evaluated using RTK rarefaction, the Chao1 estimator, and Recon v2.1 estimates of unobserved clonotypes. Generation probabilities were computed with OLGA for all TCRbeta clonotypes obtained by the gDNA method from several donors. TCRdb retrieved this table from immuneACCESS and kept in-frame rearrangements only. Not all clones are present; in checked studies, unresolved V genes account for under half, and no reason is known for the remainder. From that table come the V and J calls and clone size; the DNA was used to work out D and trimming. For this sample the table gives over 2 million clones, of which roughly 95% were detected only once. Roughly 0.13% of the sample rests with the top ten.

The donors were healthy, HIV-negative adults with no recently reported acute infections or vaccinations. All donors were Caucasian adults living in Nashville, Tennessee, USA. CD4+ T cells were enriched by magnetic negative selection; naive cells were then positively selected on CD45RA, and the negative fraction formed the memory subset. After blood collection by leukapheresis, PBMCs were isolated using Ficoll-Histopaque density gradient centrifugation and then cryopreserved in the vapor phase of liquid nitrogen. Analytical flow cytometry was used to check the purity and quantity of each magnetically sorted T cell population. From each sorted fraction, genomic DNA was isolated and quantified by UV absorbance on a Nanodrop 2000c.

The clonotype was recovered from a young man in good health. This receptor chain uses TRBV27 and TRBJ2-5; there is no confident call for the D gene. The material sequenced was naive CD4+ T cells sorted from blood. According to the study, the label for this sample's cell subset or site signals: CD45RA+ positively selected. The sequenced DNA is TGTGCCAGCAGTTTTGAGTTAGGAGAGACCCAGTACTTC. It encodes CASSFELGETQYF.